A selection of T cell receptor beta chains follows, all from one sample in a study of siplizumab effects on memory and regulatory T cells. Sequencing was performed with immunoSEQ multiplex PCR; in TCRdb, only in-frame clones are kept and a portion is missing. Of more than 95,000 clones in the sample, about 95% were seen once. The sequenced material came from non-Treg CD4+ T cells sorted from blood. The receptors come from a human donor in good health. CDR3s include the opening cysteine and the closing phenylalanine or tryptophan. The D gene is left open where the match is weak. For some rows the clone size is stated as once, few or many, or as a class when expanded; others skip it.

NA TRBJ2-7 14 TRBV7-2 NA TGTGCCAGCAGCCCTCCTCGGGCATATGGAGAGCAGTACTTC CASSPPRAYGEQYF
once TRBJ2-7 13 TRBV23-1 NA TGCGCCAGCAGTCTGTGGTCTAGGTGCGGGCAGTACTTC CASSLWSRCGQYF
NA TRBJ1-1 13 TRBV5-6 NA TGTGCCAGCAGGTCCGGGAACACCCAAGCAGCTTTCTTT CASRSGNTQAAFF
NA TRBJ1-3 13 TRBV6-5 NA TGTGCCAGCAGTTACTCAAGGGGAAACACCATATATTTT CASSYSRGNTIYF
NA TRBJ2-5 13 TRBV5-4 NA TGTGCCAGCAGCCGCGACAGGCAAGAGACCCAGTACTTC CASSRDRQETQYF
NA TRBJ2-7 13 TRBV9 NA TGTGCCAGCAGCGTAGACTGGAGATACGAGCAGTACTTC CASSVDWRYEQYF
NA TRBJ1-1 12 TRBV2 NA TGTGCCAGCAGTGTAGGGGGCACTGAAGCTTTCTTT CASSVGGTEAFF
NA TRBJ1-6 14 TRBV6-6 NA TGTGCCAGCATGGGGCAGAGTTATAATTCACCCCTCCACTTT CASMGQSYNSPLHF
NA TRBJ1-3 15 TRBV7-2 TRBD1 TGTGCCAGCAGCTTAGTCGCAGGGGGAGGAAACACCATATATTTT CASSLVAGGGNTIYF
NA TRBJ2-3 15 TRBV5-4 TRBD2 TGTGCCAGCAGCTTGACTAGCGGAAACACAGATACGCAGTATTTT CASSLTSGNTDTQYF
NA TRBJ2-1 14 TRBV7-2 TRBD2 TGTGCCAGCAGCCCCCTACAGCGGGGGAATGAGCAGTTCTTC CASSPLQRGNEQFF
once TRBJ2-3 12 TRBV7-2 NA TGTGCCAGCAGCTCCCGCACAGATACGCAGTATTTT CASSSRTDTQYF
few TRBJ1-1 16 TRBV30 TRBD1 TGTGCCTGGAGTGCCTCCGGGACAGCTCTACTCACTGAAGCTTTCTTT CAWSASGTALLTEAFF
NA TRBJ1-5 15 TRBV18 NA TGTGCCAGCTCTCTTAACAGGGTAGGGGCACTGCCCCAGCATTTT CASSLNRVGALPQHF
NA TRBJ2-7 16 TRBV18 NA TGTGCCAGCTCACCAGATAGGAGGACAGACTACTACGAGCAGTACTTC CASSPDRRTDYYEQYF
NA TRBJ2-4 15 TRBV13 NA TGTGCCAGCAGCTTAGGCCGGAACCTCGGTCACATTCAGTACTTC CASSLGRNLGHIQYF
NA TRBJ2-7 15 TRBV4-1 NA TGCGCCAGCAGCCAACAAGCGACTCCGACTTACGAGCAGTACTTC CASSQQATPTYEQYF
NA TRBJ1-6 14 TRBV15 TRBD1 TGTGCCACCAACCCGGGACAGGGAGGATCACCCCTCCACTTT CATNPGQGGSPLHF
once TRBJ1-3 15 TRBV7-2 TRBD1 TGTGCCAGCAGCCAAGACAGGGGGACTGGAAACACCATATATTTT CASSQDRGTGNTIYF
NA TRBJ1-5 15 TRBV4-1 NA TGCGCCAGCAGCCAAGCCGGGGACCGCAATCAGCCCCAGCATTTT CASSQAGDRNQPQHF